Listed below are T cell receptor beta chains from one sample, sequenced in a study of T-cell memory formation after mild COVID-19. One entry per CDR3 protein results from TCRdb running MiXCR on the 5' RACE reads. The table shows 360,000 or so distinct CDR3 sequences, with 25% to 30% occurring only once. The sample taken for sequencing was PBMCs or a T cell subset sorted from them (not recorded which). The receptors were gathered from an adult woman who had mild COVID-19 (a few samples of this study predate the infection). Cell type and time point are not known. Both conserved end residues are part of each CDR3. D genes are given only for firm matches. Clone size, where shown, is once, few, many, or a class for clones that have expanded.

abundance	v_gene	j_gene	d_gene	CDR3nt	CDR3aa
few	TRBV6-2/TRBV6-3	TRBJ2-2	-	TGTGCCAGCAGACACTCTACCGGGGAGCTGTTTTTT	CASRHSTGELFF
-	TRBV28	TRBJ2-7	TRBD1	TGTGCCAGCAGCTCCGACAGGGACTACGAGCAGTACTTC	CASSSDRDYEQYF
few	TRBV29-1	TRBJ2-2	-	TGCAGCGTTGAGAGTGACGTGAACACCGGGGAGCTGTTTTTT	CSVESDVNTGELFF
once	TRBV30	TRBJ1-5	-	TGTGCCTGGACAAGGGACGGTCTGATGCCCCAGCATTTT	CAWTRDGLMPQHF
few	TRBV29-1	TRBJ2-3	-	TGCAGCGTTGGAATCGGGACACCCACCACAGATACGCAGTATTTT	CSVGIGTPTTDTQYF
-	TRBV2	TRBJ2-3	TRBD1	TGTGCCAGCAGCTTAAACAGGGGGACAGGTACGCAGTATTTT	CASSLNRGTGTQYF
-	TRBV5-1	TRBJ2-5	-	TGCGCCAGCAGCTTGGCTGGGACTCGACAAGAGACCCAGTACTTC	CASSLAGTRQETQYF
-	TRBV7-9	TRBJ2-1	TRBD2	TGTGCCAGCAGCTTGGGGCGCGGCGGGGGGAGCTCCTACAATGAGCAGTTCTTC	CASSLGRGGGSSYNEQFF
many	TRBV12-3/TRBV12-4	TRBJ1-3	-	TGTGCCAGCAGTTTGGGGGGCTCTGGAAACACCATATATTTT	CASSLGGSGNTIYF
-	TRBV19	TRBJ2-1	TRBD2	TGTGCCAGTAGATTAGCGGGAGACTTTAGTGAGCAGTTCTTC	CASRLAGDFSEQFF
few	TRBV2	TRBJ1-2	-	TGTGCCAGCAAAACCCCGGGACACCGCCGTGACGATGGCTACACCTTC	CASKTPGHRRDDGYTF
few	TRBV29-1	TRBJ2-3	-	TGCAGCGTTGATACTAGCTTGGGCACAGATACGCAGTATTTT	CSVDTSLGTDTQYF
many	TRBV7-6	TRBJ1-1	-	TGTGCCAGCAGCTTAGAGTTTGTTGGCGCCCCCGTCGGCACTGAAGCTTTCTTT	CASSLEFVGAPVGTEAFF
once	TRBV11-2	TRBJ1-2	-	TGTGCCAGCAGCTTATCGATCTACGGTGACTATGGCTACACCTTC	CASSLSIYGDYGYTF
few	TRBV5-1	TRBJ2-7	TRBD2	TGCGCCAGCAGCGTCGGACTAGCGGGGATGCAGTACTTC	CASSVGLAGMQYF
-	TRBV19	TRBJ2-1	TRBD1	TGTGCCAGTAGTAGACAGGGGGATGAGCAGTTCTTC	CASSRQGDEQFF
-	TRBV7-9	TRBJ2-3	TRBD2	TGTGCCAGCAGCTTAAGGTTGCGGGGGGGCCCGGCAGATACGCAGTATTTT	CASSLRLRGGPADTQYF
-	TRBV7-9	TRBJ2-1	-	TGTGCCAGCAGCTCTTACAAGGAGAATGAGCAGTTCTTC	CASSSYKENEQFF
-	TRBV29-1	TRBJ2-3	-	TGCAGCGTTCCCGGACCTAACCCAGATACGCAGTATTTT	CSVPGPNPDTQYF
-	TRBV11-2	TRBJ1-1	-	TGTGCCAGCAGCTTTGGACAGCGGACTGAAGCTTTCTTT	CASSFGQRTEAFF
-	TRBV3-1	TRBJ2-1	TRBD2	TGTGCCAGCAGCCTGGCTAGCGGTTCCGCCTGGGAGCAGTTCTTC	CASSLASGSAWEQFF
-	TRBV29-1	TRBJ1-1	TRBD1	TGCAGCGTTGGAGGGACAGGGGTCATGAACACTGAAGCTTTCTTT	CSVGGTGVMNTEAFF
few	TRBV29-1	TRBJ2-1	TRBD2	TGCAGCGTTTTGGGACTAGGGGGGTACAATGAGCAGTTCTTC	CSVLGLGGYNEQFF
few	TRBV24-1	TRBJ1-3	-	TGTGCCACCAGTGGCCGTGGAAACACCATATATTTT	CATSGRGNTIYF
many	TRBV5-1	TRBJ2-1	-	TGCGCCAGCAGCTTGGGGCAGAGGTACAATGAGCAGTTCTTC	CASSLGQRYNEQFF
once	TRBV5-1	TRBJ2-5	-	TGCGCCAGCAGCTCGGATAGTAGTAATTCGAAGACCCAGTACTTC	CASSSDSSNSKTQYF
-	TRBV7-9	TRBJ2-5	TRBD1	TGTGCCAGCAGCTTATCAGGGGGCGTTGAGACCCAGTACTTC	CASSLSGGVETQYF
-	TRBV7-3	TRBJ2-7	-	TGTGCCAGCAGCCCCTCCAGCGGAGTCGCCTACGAGCAGTACTTC	CASSPSSGVAYEQYF
many	TRBV9	TRBJ2-3	-	TGTGCCAGCAGCTTACAATCCCTGTCCACAGATACGCAGTATTTT	CASSLQSLSTDTQYF
-	TRBV12-3/TRBV12-4	TRBJ1-1	-	TGTGCCAGCAGACGGGATACTGAAGCTTTCTTT	CASRRDTEAFF
-	TRBV7-2	TRBJ2-5	-	TGTGCCAGCAGCCAGTGGACACACGAGACCCAGTACTTC	CASSQWTHETQYF
few	TRBV12-3/TRBV12-4	TRBJ1-5	-	TGTGCCAGCAGCCTCTCAGGGTATCAGCCCCAGCATTTT	CASSLSGYQPQHF
few	TRBV7-9	TRBJ1-3	-	TGTGCCAGCAGCTTAGGGCTTTGGCAGGTCTCTGGAAACACCATATATTTT	CASSLGLWQVSGNTIYF
-	TRBV5-6	TRBJ2-1	-	TGTGCCAGCAGCTTTTACAGGGTCCGGCCACAAAATGAGCAGTTCTTC	CASSFYRVRPQNEQFF
few	TRBV5-6	TRBJ2-3	-	TGTGCCAGCAGCTTGGCCCTTGTGGTGTCCGGATATACGCAGTATTTT	CASSLALVVSGYTQYF
few	TRBV7-7	TRBJ2-1	-	TGTGCTAGCAGCTCTGGCCCCCTCAAGTACAATGAGCAGTTCTTC	CASSSGPLKYNEQFF
once	TRBV7-3	TRBJ2-3	-	TGTGCCAGCAGCTTGATTGGCCGGACCACAGATACGCAGTATTTT	CASSLIGRTTDTQYF
-	TRBV3-1	TRBJ1-1	-	TGTGCCAGCAGCCAACGGGGGACTGGGGACACTGAAGCTTTCTTT	CASSQRGTGDTEAFF
few	TRBV9	TRBJ2-3	TRBD2	TGTGCCAGCAGCGGATCTAGCGGGAGGGGGGAAGATACGCAGTATTTT	CASSGSSGRGEDTQYF
-	TRBV29-1	TRBJ2-3	TRBD1	TGCAGCGTTGAAGAACCCGGGACAGGGGTTACAGATACGCAGTATTTT	CSVEEPGTGVTDTQYF
few	TRBV5-4	TRBJ1-3	-	TGTGCCAGCAGCTTGGGTGGGGGGGGATTCTCTGGAAACACCATATATTTT	CASSLGGGGFSGNTIYF